The present TCR beta chain was sequenced within a study of blood T cell repertoires in COVID-19. Across the study: T cells, B-cell-depleted T cells, or PBMCs provided the cDNA or gDNA that served as material.

In the original workflow: Amplifying reference gene primers gave estimates of nucleated cell counts. The assay was immunoSEQ multiplex PCR, and TCRdb's table has in-frame clones only and misses some. V, J and clone size were drawn from that table, and D and trimming were deduced from the DNA. The table records hundreds of thousands of clones, approximately 88% of them present only once. Material for sequencing was peripheral blood. The sequence was collected from a man aged 35 to 55 with acute or convalescent COVID-19.

As DNA, the CDR3 is TGTGCCAGCAGTTTTCGGGGCTACGAGCAGTACTTC. Translation gives CASSFRGYEQYF. The chain carries TRBV27 and TRBJ2-7, with TRBD2 as a possible D gene (5 bases). CDR3 length: 12 amino acids. V lost 3 bases, J lost 3 bases, and 6 bases lay in between. Germline V gene lookup returns CDR1 MNHEY and CDR2 SMNVEV (reference sequence).